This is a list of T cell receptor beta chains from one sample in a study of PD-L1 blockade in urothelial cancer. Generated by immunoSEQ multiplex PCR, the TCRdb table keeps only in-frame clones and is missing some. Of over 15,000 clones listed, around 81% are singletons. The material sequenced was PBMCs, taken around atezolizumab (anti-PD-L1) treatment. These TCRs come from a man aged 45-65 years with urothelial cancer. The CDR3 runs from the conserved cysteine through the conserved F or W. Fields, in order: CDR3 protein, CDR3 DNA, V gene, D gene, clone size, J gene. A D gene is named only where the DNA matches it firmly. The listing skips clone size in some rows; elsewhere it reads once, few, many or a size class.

CDR3: CATSRDTGGAEAFF
DNA: TGTGCCACCAGCAGAGATACGGGGGGCGCTGAAGCTTTCTTT
V: TRBV15
D: -
size: once
J: TRBJ1-1

CDR3: CASSLLAGEKLFF
DNA: TGTGCCAGCAGTTTATTGGCGGGGGAAAAACTGTTTTTT
V: TRBV28
D: -
size: -
J: TRBJ1-4

CDR3: CASSLGPLLASGNTIYF
DNA: TGTGCCAGCAGCTTAGGTCCGCTTCTAGCCTCTGGAAACACCATATATTTT
V: TRBV7-2
D: -
size: once
J: TRBJ1-3

CDR3: CASRAVGLGEKLFF
DNA: TGTGCCAGCAGAGCGGTAGGGCTGGGGGAAAAACTGTTTTTT
V: TRBV28
D: -
size: -
J: TRBJ1-4

CDR3: CASSPDTSSDTQYF
DNA: TGCGCCAGCAGCCCGGACACCAGTTCGGATACGCAGTATTTT
V: TRBV5-1
D: -
size: -
J: TRBJ2-3

CDR3: CASSGTGSPDNYGYTF
DNA: TGTGCCAGCAGTGGGACAGGGAGTCCCGATAACTATGGCTACACCTTC
V: TRBV6-1
D: TRBD1
size: -
J: TRBJ1-2

CDR3: CASSVESWASGNTIYF
DNA: TGTGCCAGCAGCGTAGAGAGCTGGGCTTCTGGAAACACCATATATTTT
V: TRBV9
D: -
size: -
J: TRBJ1-3

CDR3: CASSTRDRGKYTGELFF
DNA: TGTGCCAGCAGTACCAGGGACAGGGGAAAGTACACCGGGGAGCTGTTTTTT
V: TRBV27
D: TRBD1
size: -
J: TRBJ2-2

CDR3: CASSVGTGGTQPQHF
DNA: TGTGCCAGCAGCGTAGGGACAGGGGGTACTCAGCCCCAGCATTTT
V: TRBV9
D: TRBD1
size: once
J: TRBJ1-5

CDR3: CASSVGTSGAGETQYF
DNA: TGTGCCAGCAGCGTAGGGACTAGCGGGGCGGGGGAGACCCAGTACTTC
V: TRBV9
D: TRBD2
size: -
J: TRBJ2-5

CDR3: CASTGQLEQPQHF
DNA: TGTGCCAGCACTGGACAGCTCGAACAGCCCCAGCATTTT
V: TRBV2
D: -
size: -
J: TRBJ1-5

CDR3: CASSVEGVGANVLTF
DNA: TGTGCCAGCAGTGTGGAGGGTGTTGGGGCCAACGTCCTGACTTTC
V: TRBV2
D: -
size: -
J: TRBJ2-6

CDR3: CASSPRDSFFYGYTF
DNA: TGTGCCAGCTCACCACGCGACAGCTTTTTCTATGGCTACACCTTC
V: TRBV18
D: -
size: -
J: TRBJ1-2

CDR3: CASSQAKGYNEQFF
DNA: TGTGCCAGCAGCCAAGCAAAGGGGTACAATGAGCAGTTCTTC
V: TRBV4-2
D: -
size: -
J: TRBJ2-1

CDR3: CASSLPGGAGRNEQFF
DNA: TGCGCCAGCAGCCTACCGGGGGGGGCCGGCAGAAATGAGCAGTTCTTC
V: TRBV5-1
D: TRBD2
size: -
J: TRBJ2-1

CDR3: CASSDAGYGYTF
DNA: TGTGCCAGCAGTGATGCCGGGTATGGCTACACCTTC
V: TRBV2
D: -
size: -
J: TRBJ1-2

CDR3: CASSLDGEGYTF
DNA: TGTGCCAGCAGCTTGGACGGGGAGGGCTACACCTTC
V: TRBV5-4
D: -
size: -
J: TRBJ1-2

CDR3: CASSTGLAGAKETQYF
DNA: TGCGCCAGCAGCACCGGACTAGCGGGAGCGAAAGAGACCCAGTACTTC
V: TRBV5-1
D: TRBD2
size: -
J: TRBJ2-5

CDR3: CASSPGETQYF
DNA: TGTGCCAGTAGTCCAGGAGAGACCCAGTACTTC
V: TRBV19
D: -
size: -
J: TRBJ2-5

CDR3: CASSSGVGTEAFF
DNA: TGTGCCAGCTCATCAGGGGTAGGGACTGAAGCTTTCTTT
V: TRBV18
D: -
size: -
J: TRBJ1-1

CDR3: CASSFERVNQPQHF
DNA: TGTGCCAGCAGCTTCGAGAGGGTGAATCAGCCCCAGCATTTT
V: TRBV2
D: -
size: few
J: TRBJ1-5

CDR3: CASAQGTYSYEQYF
DNA: TGTGCTAGTGCTCAGGGGACATACTCCTACGAGCAGTACTTC
V: TRBV12-5
D: -
size: -
J: TRBJ2-7

CDR3: CASSAASTGNTIYF
DNA: TGTGCCAGCAGCGCAGCGAGTACTGGAAACACCATATATTTT
V: TRBV9
D: -
size: few
J: TRBJ1-3

CDR3: CASSPVVGIQSNTEAFF
DNA: TGTGCCAGCAGCCCCGTCGTCGGGATTCAATCAAACACTGAAGCTTTCTTT
V: TRBV7-9
D: -
size: -
J: TRBJ1-1

CDR3: CASSISGTRYNEQFF
DNA: TGTGCCAGTAGTATATCCGGGACTCGATACAATGAGCAGTTCTTC
V: TRBV19
D: -
size: -
J: TRBJ2-1

CDR3: CASSTGIAYGYTF
DNA: TGTGCCAGTAGTACAGGGATTGCCTATGGCTACACCTTC
V: TRBV19
D: -
size: -
J: TRBJ1-2

CDR3: CASSGDYSNQPQHF
DNA: TGTGCCAGCAGCGGGGACTATAGCAATCAGCCCCAGCATTTT
V: TRBV28
D: -
size: -
J: TRBJ1-5

CDR3: CASRVDGSGSPLHF
DNA: TGTGCCAGCAGGGTGGACGGGTCGGGGTCACCCCTCCACTTT
V: TRBV2
D: -
size: few
J: TRBJ1-6

CDR3: CASSLSSRGPNTGELFF
DNA: TGTGCCAGCAGTTTATCGTCCAGGGGACCCAACACCGGGGAGCTGTTTTTT
V: TRBV27
D: -
size: -
J: TRBJ2-2

CDR3: CASSQIGGGNTIYF
DNA: TGTGCCAGCAGCCAAATCGGTGGAGGGAACACCATATATTTT
V: TRBV28
D: -
size: few
J: TRBJ1-3

CDR3: CASSLVGTENEQFF
DNA: TGTGCCAGCAGCTTGGTAGGGACAGAGAATGAGCAGTTCTTC
V: TRBV5-6
D: TRBD1
size: -
J: TRBJ2-1

CDR3: CASGGMGGVTEAFF
DNA: TGTGCCAGCGGGGGGATGGGGGGAGTCACTGAAGCTTTCTTT
V: TRBV7-9
D: -
size: -
J: TRBJ1-1

CDR3: CAIKVTAGTEAFF
DNA: TGTGCCATCAAAGTCACAGCGGGCACTGAAGCTTTCTTT
V: TRBV10-3
D: -
size: -
J: TRBJ1-1

CDR3: CASSFRDTEAFF
DNA: TGTGCCAGCAGCTTCCGAGATACTGAAGCTTTCTTT
V: TRBV7-9
D: -
size: -
J: TRBJ1-1

CDR3: CASSPRDRGYGYTF
DNA: TGTGCCAGCTCACCGCGGGACAGGGGGTATGGCTACACCTTC
V: TRBV18
D: TRBD1
size: -
J: TRBJ1-2

CDR3: CASSEGQRTSYNEQFF
DNA: TGCGCCAGCAGCGAAGGACAGCGGACTTCCTACAATGAGCAGTTCTTC
V: TRBV5-1
D: -
size: -
J: TRBJ2-1